Listed below are T cell receptor beta chains from one sample, sequenced in a study of blood T cell repertoires in COVID-19. This table comes from immunoSEQ multiplex PCR, and its TCRdb copy is limited to in-frame clones, with some not included. The sample includes about 200,000 clones, 89% seen only once; the top ten take 7.5% to 10%. Sequencing used PBMCs or T cells enriched from blood (not recorded which). The source of these receptors is a young woman who had recovered from COVID-19. Each CDR3 is given with its conserved first and last residue. The D gene is left open where the match is weak. Clone size appears in some rows only: once, few, many, or a class for an expanded clone.

V: TRBV6-5; J: TRBJ2-1; D: TRBD2; size: .; CDR3: CASRGTSGESSEQFF
V: TRBV30; J: TRBJ1-1; D: .; size: once; CDR3: CAWTSTGANTEAFF
V: TRBV3-1/TRBV3-2; J: TRBJ2-5; D: .; size: .; CDR3: CASSQEGAGQNKRTQYF
V: TRBV5-6; J: TRBJ2-7; D: .; size: few; CDR3: CASSFGGFASYEQYF
V: TRBV11-3; J: TRBJ2-7; D: .; size: .; CDR3: CASSFTGDRQYF
V: TRBV28; J: TRBJ1-6; D: .; size: .; CDR3: CASSLNSGGSPLHF
V: TRBV5-1; J: TRBJ2-5; D: TRBD2; size: .; CDR3: CASSPRGVESRETQYF
V: TRBV15; J: TRBJ1-6; D: .; size: .; CDR3: CATSRDFIGNSPLHF
V: TRBV5-1; J: TRBJ1-1; D: .; size: once; CDR3: CASSSGQHTEAFF
V: TRBV7-3; J: TRBJ2-1; D: .; size: few; CDR3: CASSPTAGLNEQFF
V: TRBV10-1; J: TRBJ1-5; D: TRBD1; size: .; CDR3: CASMWTGVPNSNQPQHF
V: TRBV4-1; J: TRBJ1-2; D: TRBD1; size: .; CDR3: CASSQRGQGGGYTF
V: TRBV3-1/TRBV3-2; J: TRBJ1-4; D: .; size: .; CDR3: CASSQFATGRGSEKLFF
V: TRBV5-1; J: TRBJ1-2; D: .; size: .; CDR3: CASSLAAGERANYGYTF
V: TRBV9; J: TRBJ2-1; D: TRBD2; size: .; CDR3: CASSPTSGVSEQFF
V: TRBV2; J: TRBJ1-6; D: TRBD1; size: .; CDR3: CASSSGTGEGSPLHF
V: TRBV13; J: TRBJ1-1; D: .; size: .; CDR3: CASSSPIRGAATEAFF
V: TRBV7-8; J: TRBJ1-1; D: .; size: .; CDR3: CASSLERSTEAFF
V: TRBV7-9; J: TRBJ1-4; D: TRBD1; size: .; CDR3: CASSPPRGQENEKLFF
V: TRBV14; J: TRBJ2-7; D: .; size: .; CDR3: CASSRVMWEQYF
V: TRBV4-2; J: TRBJ2-7; D: TRBD1; size: .; CDR3: CASSPRQGAHEQYF
V: TRBV27; J: TRBJ1-5; D: .; size: .; CDR3: CASSLEEPEQALGQPQHF
V: TRBV6-5; J: TRBJ1-1; D: TRBD1; size: .; CDR3: CASSPRGVGEAFF
V: TRBV21-1; J: TRBJ1-2; D: .; size: .; CDR3: CASSKGPLRAAGNDYGYTF
V: TRBV5-1; J: TRBJ2-5; D: .; size: .; CDR3: CASSLAGGPQETQYF
V: TRBV29-1; J: TRBJ2-5; D: .; size: .; CDR3: CSAAEAGVRETQYF
V: TRBV28; J: TRBJ1-6; D: .; size: .; CDR3: CASTDNNSPLHF
V: TRBV2; J: TRBJ2-1; D: TRBD2; size: .; CDR3: CASKRTSGGTTYNEQFF
V: TRBV2; J: TRBJ2-3; D: .; size: .; CDR3: CASSEAGVWASTDTQYF
V: TRBV6-5; J: TRBJ1-5; D: TRBD1; size: .; CDR3: CASSRGRNQPQHF
V: TRBV5-4; J: TRBJ2-7; D: TRBD2; size: once; CDR3: CASSSGGALRGYEQYF
V: TRBV11-1; J: TRBJ1-5; D: TRBD1; size: .; CDR3: CASSQDRKRNQPQHF
V: TRBV27; J: TRBJ2-1; D: TRBD1; size: .; CDR3: CASSKMTGRINEQFF
V: TRBV5-6; J: TRBJ1-1; D: TRBD1; size: few; CDR3: CASSFGGGDTEAFF
V: TRBV27; J: TRBJ1-5; D: .; size: .; CDR3: CASSLAGERHQPQHF
V: TRBV5-1; J: TRBJ2-1; D: TRBD1; size: .; CDR3: CASSPAGTGIYNEQFF
V: TRBV5-1; J: TRBJ1-4; D: .; size: .; CDR3: CASSLGAYNEKLFF
V: TRBV10-1; J: TRBJ2-7; D: TRBD2; size: .; CDR3: CASGTSGSYEQYF
V: TRBV2; J: TRBJ1-5; D: TRBD1; size: .; CDR3: CASSPGGSGQPQHF
V: TRBV11-3; J: TRBJ1-2; D: .; size: once; CDR3: CASSLREENYGYTF
V: TRBV10-3; J: TRBJ1-1; D: .; size: .; CDR3: CAISESRSQGGTEAFF
V: TRBV5-1; J: TRBJ2-3; D: .; size: .; CDR3: CASSMGQAATDTQYF
V: TRBV5-1; J: TRBJ2-1; D: TRBD2; size: .; CDR3: CASSPGSGGAYNEQFF
V: TRBV25-1; J: TRBJ2-3; D: .; size: .; CDR3: CASSWGADTQYF
V: TRBV3-1/TRBV3-2; J: TRBJ1-1; D: .; size: .; CDR3: CASSQLQGATEAFF
V: TRBV21-1; J: TRBJ1-5; D: .; size: .; CDR3: CASSKGTGGNQPQHF
V: TRBV5-1; J: TRBJ1-2; D: .; size: .; CDR3: CASSLDGKNTF
V: TRBV11-2; J: TRBJ2-5; D: TRBD1; size: .; CDR3: CASSPLIGTVEETQYF
V: TRBV12-5; J: TRBJ2-1; D: .; size: .; CDR3: CASGLVRSEQFF
V: TRBV10-3; J: TRBJ1-2; D: TRBD1; size: .; CDR3: CAISGGTDYGYTF
V: TRBV4-1; J: TRBJ1-2; D: .; size: .; CDR3: CASSQSGQPYYGYTF
V: TRBV23-1; J: TRBJ2-7; D: .; size: .; CDR3: CASSQIGGNEQYF
V: TRBV6-5; J: TRBJ2-1; D: TRBD1; size: .; CDR3: CASSYPRQGRNEQFF